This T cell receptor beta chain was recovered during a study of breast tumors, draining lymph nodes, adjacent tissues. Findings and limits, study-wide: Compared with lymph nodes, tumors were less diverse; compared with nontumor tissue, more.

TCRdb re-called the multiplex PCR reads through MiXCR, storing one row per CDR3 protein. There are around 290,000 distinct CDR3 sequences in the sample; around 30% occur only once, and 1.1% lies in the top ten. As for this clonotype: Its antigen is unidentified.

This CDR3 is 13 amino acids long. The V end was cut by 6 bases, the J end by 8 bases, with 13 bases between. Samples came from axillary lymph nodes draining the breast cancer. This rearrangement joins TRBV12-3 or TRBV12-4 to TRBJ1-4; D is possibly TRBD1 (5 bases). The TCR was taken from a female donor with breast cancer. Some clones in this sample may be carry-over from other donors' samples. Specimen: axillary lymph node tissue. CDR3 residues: CASRPGTSEKLFF. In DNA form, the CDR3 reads TGTGCCAGCAGACCAGGGACTAGCGAAAAACTGTTTTTT.